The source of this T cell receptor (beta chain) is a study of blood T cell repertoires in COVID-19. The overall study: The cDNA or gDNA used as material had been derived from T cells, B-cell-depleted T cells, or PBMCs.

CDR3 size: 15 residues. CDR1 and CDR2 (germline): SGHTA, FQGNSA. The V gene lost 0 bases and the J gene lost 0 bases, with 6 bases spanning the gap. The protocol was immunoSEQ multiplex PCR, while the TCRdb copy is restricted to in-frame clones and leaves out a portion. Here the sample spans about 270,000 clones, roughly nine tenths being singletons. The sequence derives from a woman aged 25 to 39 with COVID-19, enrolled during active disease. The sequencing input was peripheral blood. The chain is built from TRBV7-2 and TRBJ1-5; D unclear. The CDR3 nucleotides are TGTGCCAGCAGCTTAGCCAGTAATAGCAATCAGCCCCAGCATTTT. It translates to CASSLASNSNQPQHF.